A single sample is the source of the 26 T cell receptor beta chains below, sequenced in a study of T cells in Graves' hyperthyroidism and ophthalmopathy. RNA transcripts gave rise to amplified TCR beta CDR3 regions. A set of HTBI primers served as the primers for a first-round RT-PCR of the TCR CDR3. MiXCR, applied by TCRdb to the multiplex PCR reads, yields one record per CDR3 protein. The sample consists of 270,000 or so distinct CDR3 sequences, over 12% of them appearing once. The sequenced material came from blood. These receptors were collected from a woman aged 45-65 years with Graves' hyperthyroidism that later progressed to Graves' ophthalmopathy.

This clonotype was observed at least ten times. V usage is TRBV20-1 and J usage is TRBJ1-2; D remains ambiguous. V was cut by 6 bases and J by 2 bases, with 7 bases left in between. This CDR3 has 11 residues. Germline CDR1 DFQATT, CDR2 SNEGSKA (reference sequence). The CDR3 sequence is CSALDNYGYTF. The CDR3 region has the DNA TGCAGTGCCCTGGACAACTATGGCTACACCTTC.

The chain employs TRBV15 and TRBJ1-1; D not resolved. V lost 5 bases and J lost 6, with 16 bases in between. This CDR3 has 14 amino acids. Germline CDR1 LNHNV, CDR2 YYDKDF (reference sequence). The CDR3 sequence is CATSLGSPGAEAFF. The CDR3, as DNA: TGTGCCACCAGCTTGGGCTCCCCGGGCGCTGAAGCTTTCTTT. Filled out from reference TRBV15 and TRBJ1-1, the complete variable domain reads DAMVIQNPRYQVTQFGKPVTLSCSQTLNHNVMYWYQQKSSQAPKLLFHYYDKDFNNEADTPDNFQSRRPNTSFCFLDIRSPGLGDTAMYLCATSLGSPGAEAFFGQGTRLTVV.

Comments on this clonotype: The conserved closing phenylalanine or tryptophan is absent in this CDR3, likely reflecting a read error. The chain employs TRBV10-3 and TRBJ2-1, with 10 bases matching TRBD2. The CDR3 loop spans 18 amino acids. Germline CDR1 reads ENHRY; CDR2 reads SYGVKD. Losses at the gene ends were 3 bases for V and 0 bases for J; bases not matched to a gene: 8. As DNA, the CDR3 is TGTGCCATCAGTGACGTAGCGGGAGGACTCCCCTCCTACAATGAGCAGTTCATC. It specifies CAISDVAGGLPSYNEQFI.

In its sample, this clonotype was seen many times. The V gene is TRBV5-5, the J gene TRBJ1-5; TRBD1 might be the D (6 bases). The V gene lost 1 base and the J gene lost 4 bases, with 12 bases spanning the gap. CDR1 and CDR2 from the germline V gene are SGHKS and YYEKEE (reference sequence). The CDR3 extends over 15 amino acids. The CDR3 DNA follows: TGTGCCAGCAGCTTGTTACCGGACAGAAATCAGCCCCAGCATTTT. Its translation: CASSLLPDRNQPQHF.

This clonotype was seen a few times. V usage is TRBV5-1 and J usage is TRBJ1-4; TRBD1 agrees at 7 bases. The CDR3 totals 15 residues. V shed 0 bases, J shed 4 bases, and the junction held 3 bases outside the gene matches. Germline CDR1 reads SGHRS; CDR2 reads YFSETQ. The CDR3 sequence is CASSLGQGFNEKLFF. The CDR3 region has the DNA TGCGCCAGCAGCTTGGGACAGGGCTTTAATGAAAAACTGTTTTTT. Variable domain in full (rest from reference TRBV5-1 and TRBJ1-4): KAGVTQTPRYLIKTRGQQVTLSCSPISGHRSVSWYQQTPGQGLQFLFEYFSETQRNKGNFPGRFSGRQFSNSRSEMNVSTLELGDSALYLCASSLGQGFNEKLFFGSGTQLSVL.

This clonotype was counted at least ten times. V gene TRBV6-9 combines with J gene TRBJ2-1, with D possibly TRBD1 on 5 matching bases. The CDR3 covers 16 residues. Between the trimmed V and J ends, which lost 5 bases and 10 bases, there was a span of 24 bases. Germline V gene lookup returns CDR1 MNHGY and CDR2 SVAAGI. The CDR3 sequence: CASSTSSKGETWEQFF. The DNA for the CDR3 is TGTGCCAGCAGTACATCGTCGAAAGGGGAAACGTGGGAGCAGTTCTTC.

This clonotype was detected ten times or more. This chain joins TRBV28 and TRBJ2-1, with D perhaps matching TRBD1 or TRBD2 (5 bases each). V was trimmed by 8 bases and J by 1 base, leaving 18 bases between them. The CDR3 sequence is 16 residues long. Germline lookup yields CDR1 MDHEN and CDR2 SYDVKM. The CDR3 is CASLGPPALSYNEQFF. The CDR3 DNA is TGTGCCAGCTTGGGACCCCCAGCTTTATCCTACAATGAGCAGTTCTTC.

This clonotype showed up many times. This chain joins TRBV7-9 and TRBJ2-1; 10 nucleotides line up with TRBD2. Germline CDR1 reads SEHNR; CDR2 reads FQNEAQ (reference sequence). There are 19 residues in the CDR3. Losses at the gene ends were 1 base for V and 0 bases for J; bases not matched to a gene: 9. CDR3 region: CASSLGTSGAWGSYNEQFF. CDR3 bases: TGTGCCAGCAGCTTAGGCACTAGCGGGGCTTGGGGCTCCTACAATGAGCAGTTCTTC.

The table lists this clonotype with many counts. The CDR3 spells CASRIFETGSEAFF. CDR3 DNA: TGTGCCAGCAGAATTTTCGAGACAGGGAGTGAAGCTTTCTTT. The J gene is TRBJ1-1, the V gene TRBV12-3 or TRBV12-4; 7 bases are shared with TRBD1. With V trimmed by 6 bases and J by 7 bases, 11 bases remained unmatched. The CDR3 consists of 14 residues.

This clonotype was recorded many times. J is TRBJ1-1 and V is TRBV5-1, with 7 bases fitting TRBD1. Germline V lookup: CDR1 SGHRS, CDR2 YFSETQ. The CDR3 totals 16 residues. The junction had 10 bases not matched to a gene; V was cut back by 0 bases and J by 5 bases. The CDR3 sequence: CASSLVRGRGGTEAFF. The CDR3, as DNA: TGCGCCAGCAGCTTGGTGAGGGGGCGAGGAGGGACTGAAGCTTTCTTT.

This clonotype was picked up many times. The chain links TRBV9 to TRBJ2-7, with 7 bases fitting TRBD1. The CDR3 is 15 residues long. The germline V gene encodes CDR1 SGDLS and CDR2 YYNGEE. V lost 6 bases, J lost 2 bases, and 11 bases stayed unmatched. CDR3 residues: CASTLTGDPTYEQYF. CDR3 nucleotide sequence: TGTGCCAGCACTCTAACAGGGGACCCCACCTACGAGCAGTACTTC.

The table lists this clonotype with many counts. The chain recombines TRBV2 with TRBJ2-1, with 10 bases fitting TRBD2. The V segment lost 7 bases and the J segment 8 bases; nucleotides outside the gene matches: 5. Germline V lookup: CDR1 SNHLY, CDR2 FYNNEI. The CDR3 sequence is 13 residues long. CDR3 in amino acids: CASNLAGVDEQFF. CDR3 nucleotides: TGTGCCAGCAATCTAGCGGGAGTGGATGAGCAGTTCTTC.

This clonotype was picked up many times. The rearrangement uses TRBV9 and TRBJ1-2; 9 bases fit TRBD1. Unmatched junction bases numbered 2, after V lost 0 bases and J lost 2 bases. Germline V gives CDR1 SGDLS, CDR2 YYNGEE. This CDR3 spans 15 amino acids. CDR3 in amino acids: CASSVGDRANYGYTF. In DNA, the CDR3 is TGTGCCAGCAGCGTAGGGGACAGGGCAAACTATGGCTACACCTTC. Combining the CDR3 with reference TRBV9 and TRBJ1-2 gives the whole variable domain DSGVTQTPKHLITATGQRVTLRCSPRSGDLSVYWYQQSLDQGLQFLIQYYNGEERAKGNILERFSAQQFPDLHSELNLSSLELGDSALYFCASSVGDRANYGYTFGSGTRLTVV.

Note on this clonotype: This may be a read error: a much more frequent sequence differs by one nucleotide. The chain recombines TRBV28 with TRBJ1-1; the D is unclear. V was cut by 3 bases and J by 9 bases, with 17 bases left in between. Germline assignment: CDR1 MDHEN and CDR2 SYDVKM. The CDR3 length is 14 residues. The CDR3 protein is CASSLEQVPPKAFF. CDR3 nucleotides: TGTGCCAGCAGTTTGGAGCAGGTCCCCCCTAAAGCTTTCTTT.

This chain uses TRBV7-6 with TRBJ1-3; TRBD1 matches at 12 bases. CDR1 SGHVS and CDR2 FNYEAQ come from the germline V gene. Germline trimming cut 0 bases from V and 0 bases from J; bases unmatched to any gene: 3. The CDR3 consists of 18 residues. The CDR3 bases are TGTGCCAGCAGCTTAGCGGGACAGGGGGCTAACTCTGGAAACACCATATATTTT. It codes for CASSLAGQGANSGNTIYF. Full variable domain (missing parts from reference TRBV7-6 and TRBJ1-3): GAGVSQSPRYKVTKRGQDVALRCDPISGHVSLYWYRQALGQGPEFLTYFNYEAQQDKSGLPNDRFSAERPEGSISTLTIQRTEQRDSAMYRCASSLAGQGANSGNTIYFGEGSWLTVV.

On this clonotype: Just one base apart from a much larger clone, this may be a read error. The genes are TRBV7-9 and TRBJ1-2; D remains unclear. Between the trimmed V and J ends, which lost 3 bases and 2 bases, there was a span of 10 bases. The CDR3 covers 14 residues. Per the germline V gene, CDR1 is SEHNR and CDR2 is FQNEAQ (reference sequence). CDR3 DNA sequence: TGTGCCAGCAGCTTTGATGGCGGAAACTATGGCTACACCTTC. Residues: CASSFDGGNYGYTF.

The sample holds many counts of this clonotype. The chain employs TRBV7-3 and TRBJ2-1, with D perhaps matching TRBD2 (6 bases). This CDR3 is 16 amino acids long. Germline V gene data show CDR1 as SGHTA and CDR2 as FQGTGA. The ends were cut back, 1 base at V and 4 bases at J, with 14 bases in the middle. The CDR3 coding sequence is TGTGCCAGCAGCTTAAACCCAGCGGGCGGATACAATGAGCAGTTCTTC. Protein product: CASSLNPAGGYNEQFF. The full variable domain, completed using reference TRBV7-3 and TRBJ2-1, is GAGVSQTPSNKVTEKGKYVELRCDPISGHTALYWYRQSLGQGPEFLIYFQGTGAADDSGLPNDRFFAVRPEGSVSTLKIQRTERGDSAVYLCASSLNPAGGYNEQFFGPGTRLTVL.

The table lists this clonotype with many counts. This chain joins TRBV27 and TRBJ1-1; D call uncertain. CDR3 length equals 15 residues. Germline-derived CDR1 and CDR2 are MNHEY and SMNVEV (reference sequence). V was clipped by 1 base and J by 6 bases, with 15 bases between them. The CDR3 sequence is CASSLLVQPLSEAFF. The CDR3 DNA reads as TGTGCCAGCAGTTTATTGGTACAGCCTTTATCTGAAGCTTTCTTT.

Only one count was recorded for this clonotype. The chain joins TRBV3-1 to TRBJ2-3; tentatively, D is TRBD1 (5 bases). Trimming removed 2 bases from V and 0 bases from J, with 9 bases in between. From germline, CDR1 is LGHDT and CDR2 YNNKEL (reference sequence). The CDR3 spans 15 residues. As DNA, the CDR3 is TGTGCCAGCAGCCAACGGACACCTAGCACAGATACGCAGTATTTT. As protein: CASSQRTPSTDTQYF.

This clonotype was recorded at least ten times. One end of the junction varies from germline; a read error may be responsible. This chain joins TRBV29-1 and TRBJ2-7, with D perhaps TRBD1 or TRBD2 (5 bases each). Germline V gene data show CDR1 as SQVTM and CDR2 as ANQGSEA. The CDR3 spans 15 residues. CDR3 in DNA: TGCGGCGTTATCGCCGGGGACCTTACTAGTTACGAGCAGTACTTC. This translates into CGVIAGDLTSYEQYF.

This clonotype was counted ten times or more. The chain employs TRBV28 and TRBJ2-7; a weak D match, TRBD2 (6 bases). Germline values: CDR1 MDHEN, CDR2 SYDVKM. V was cut by 7 bases and J by 2 bases, with 18 bases left in between. The CDR3 totals 15 residues. The CDR3 DNA sequence: TGTGCCAGCACCGCGGGGATAGGCCTCCCCTACGAGCAGTACTTC. It yields the protein CASTAGIGLPYEQYF.

This clonotype was seen ten or more times. This rearrangement joins TRBV13 to TRBJ2-7; 7 nucleotides match TRBD2. Germline V gene sequence: CDR1 PRHDT, CDR2 FYEKMQ (reference sequence). CDR3 length: 14 amino acids. Germline trimming cut 4 bases from V and 3 bases from J; bases unmatched to any gene: 6. The CDR3 DNA reads TGTGCCAGCAGCTCGGACGGGGGGATCTACGAGCAGTACTTC. Amino acids: CASSSDGGIYEQYF.

This clonotype was picked up many times. This chain uses TRBV28 with TRBJ1-2; D not certain. From germline, CDR1 is MDHEN and CDR2 SYDVKM. The CDR3 totals 15 residues. The V end lost 5 bases, the J end lost 5 bases, and 18 bases lay between the germline ends. CDR3 amino acids: CASSPNTGIVYGYTF. The CDR3 DNA reads as TGTGCCAGCAGTCCGAATACCGGGATAGTATATGGCTACACCTTC.

This clonotype was seen repeatedly, ten times or more. The V call is TRBV27, the J call TRBJ1-2, with D perhaps TRBD1 (6 bases). Germline V gene data show CDR1 as MNHEY and CDR2 as SMNVEV (reference sequence). This CDR3 is built from 13 residues. Trimming cost V 5 bases and J 2 bases, with 9 bases left between them. CDR3 protein: CASSPRGNYGYTF. CDR3 DNA sequence: TGTGCCAGCAGTCCAAGGGGGAACTATGGCTACACCTTC.

Ten or more counts support this clonotype. The chain carries TRBV13 and TRBJ2-6; 7 bases are shared with TRBD1. Losses at the gene ends were 5 bases for V and 0 bases for J; bases not matched to a gene: 10. CDR3 size: 18 residues. Germline V CDR1 and CDR2: PRHDT, FYEKMQ (reference sequence). The CDR3 DNA follows: TGTGCCAGCAGCCGAAGACAGGGAACCACCTCTGGGGCCAACGTCCTGACTTTC. Amino acid sequence: CASSRRQGTTSGANVLTF.

This clonotype showed up many times. The CDR3 DNA sequence: TGCAGCTCTGGGGGGGGGGCAGAGACCCAGTACTTC. Protein: CSSGGGAETQYF. V is TRBV29-1 and J is TRBJ2-5, with D perhaps TRBD2 (7 bases). The CDR3 is 12 amino acids. CDR1 and CDR2 from the germline V gene are SQVTM and ANQGSEA. The V end lost 8 bases, the J end lost 4 bases, and 14 bases lay between the germline ends.